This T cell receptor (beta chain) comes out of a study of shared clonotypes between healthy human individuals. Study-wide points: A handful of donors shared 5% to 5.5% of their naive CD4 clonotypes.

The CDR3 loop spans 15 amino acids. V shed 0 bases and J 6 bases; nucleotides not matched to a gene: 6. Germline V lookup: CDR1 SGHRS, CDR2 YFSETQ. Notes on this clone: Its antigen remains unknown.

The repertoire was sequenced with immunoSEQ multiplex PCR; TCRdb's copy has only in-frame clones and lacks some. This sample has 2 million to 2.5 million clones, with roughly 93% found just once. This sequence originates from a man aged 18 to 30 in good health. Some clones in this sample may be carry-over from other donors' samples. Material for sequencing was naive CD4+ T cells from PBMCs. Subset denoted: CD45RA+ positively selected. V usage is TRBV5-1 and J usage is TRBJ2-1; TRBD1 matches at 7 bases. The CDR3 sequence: CASSLDLAGGNEQFF. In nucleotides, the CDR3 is TGCGCCAGCAGCTTGGATTTGGCAGGGGGCAATGAGCAGTTCTTC. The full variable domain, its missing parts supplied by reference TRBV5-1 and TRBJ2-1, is KAGVTQTPRYLIKTRGQQVTLSCSPISGHRSVSWYQQTPGQGLQFLFEYFSETQRNKGNFPGRFSGRQFSNSRSEMNVSTLELGDSALYLCASSLDLAGGNEQFFGPGTRLTVL.